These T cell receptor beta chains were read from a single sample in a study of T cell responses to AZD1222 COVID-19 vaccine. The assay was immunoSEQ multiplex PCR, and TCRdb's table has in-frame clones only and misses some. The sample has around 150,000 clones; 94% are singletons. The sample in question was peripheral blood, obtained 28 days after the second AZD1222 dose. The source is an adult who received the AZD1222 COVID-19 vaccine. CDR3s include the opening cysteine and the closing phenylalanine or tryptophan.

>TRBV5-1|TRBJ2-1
CASSNTGTRLDEQFF
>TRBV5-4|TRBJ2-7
CASSLDRGNEQYF
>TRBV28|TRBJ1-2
CASREGGKDYGYTF
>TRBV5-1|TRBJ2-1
CASSFRWGLAGGYNEQFF
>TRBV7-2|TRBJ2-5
CASSPAGTQYF
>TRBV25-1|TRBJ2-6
CASSESGQGFSGANVLTF
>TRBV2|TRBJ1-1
CASSVQGAGLSSEAFF
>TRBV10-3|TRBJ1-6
CAISERTGRDSPLHF
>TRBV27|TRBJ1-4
CASSLGGGNEKLFF
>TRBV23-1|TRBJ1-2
CASFRPGPYGYTF
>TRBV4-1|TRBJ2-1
CASSQDPLAGGGNEQFF
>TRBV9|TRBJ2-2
CASSVGNREGTGELFF
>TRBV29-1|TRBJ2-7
CSVKTGTIYEQYF
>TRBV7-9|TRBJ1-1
CASSWDRDTEAFF
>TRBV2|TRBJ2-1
CASRWREGYNEQFF
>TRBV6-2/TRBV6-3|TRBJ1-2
CASSTQGAANYGYTF
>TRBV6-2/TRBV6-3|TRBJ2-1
CASSYWAGVAYNEQFF
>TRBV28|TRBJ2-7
CASSPGLAGEYEQYF
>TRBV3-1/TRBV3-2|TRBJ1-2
CASTGNYGYTF
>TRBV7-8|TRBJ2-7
CASSPTARALSYEQYF
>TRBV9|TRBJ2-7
CASSVWIRSEQYF
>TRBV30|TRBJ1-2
CAWRGGNNYGYTF
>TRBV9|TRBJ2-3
CASGGPGGADTQYF